This T cell receptor beta chain was captured by sequencing in a study of blood T cell repertoires in COVID-19. Study background: Italy, Spain and the United States were the sources of the convalescent and acute COVID-19 samples. PBMCs, B-cell-depleted T cells, or T cells were the source of the cDNA or gDNA that made up the material.

The V and J ends lost 3 bases and 10 bases, in that order; junction bases with no gene match: 9. The CDR3 contains 14 residues. In germline, CDR1 is MNHEY, CDR2 SMNVEV (reference sequence). Authors' data handling: Amplified reference gene primers provided the basis for estimating nucleated cell counts. Method: immunoSEQ multiplex PCR; TCRdb's copy keeps in-frame clones and lacks some. D and trimming were read from the DNA, whereas the V and J calls and clone size are those reported in that table. The table records over 200,000 clones, 89% of them present only once. V gene TRBV27 combines with J gene TRBJ1-1, with 9 bases aligning to TRBD1. Sequencing was done on a sample of peripheral blood. The receptor comes from a man aged 55 to 70 who had recovered from COVID-19. The CDR3 here is CASSFRQGGGGAFF. CDR3 in DNA: TGTGCCAGCAGTTTTAGACAGGGGGGCGGGGGAGCTTTCTTT.